What follows describes a single TCR beta chain. Its cognate antigen is unknown. This sample is drawn from a study of OX40 agonist ivuxolimab in advanced cancers. Overall study context: Ivuxolimab, an agonist antibody against OX40 (CD134), was given to patients. Patients assigned to dose escalation were diagnosed with hepatocellular carcinoma, melanoma, renal cell or head and neck cancer. General study results and limits: At 0.1-3.0 mg/kg, partial responders had clonal expansion among the lowest observed. At doses 0.1 to 3.0 mg/kg, CD4+ and CD8+ clones expanded.

The data were produced by immunoSEQ multiplex PCR, yet TCRdb's version contains in-frame clones alone and is incomplete. The data contain some 25,000 clones, about 75% of them singletons. From germline, CDR1 is LGHNA and CDR2 YNFKEQ. The CDR3 is made up of 16 amino acids. With 4 bases clipped from V and 4 bases from J, the junction kept 8 bases outside the gene matches. The chain carries TRBV4-2 and TRBJ1-2; 11 bases match TRBD1. This TCR was sampled from an adult with an advanced solid tumor such as melanoma, head and neck, liver or kidney cancer. Sequenced material: CD4+ or CD8+ T cells sorted from blood, taken in a trial of the OX40 agonist ivuxolimab. The DNA of the CDR3 is TGTGCCAGCAGCCGCCCTGATGGGACAGGGGGCTATGGCTACACCTTC. Residues: CASSRPDGTGGYGYTF.